This TCR beta chain was profiled in a study of CD8 T cells in Susac syndrome. Overall study results and limits: The TCR sequencing and HLA analysis in the study involved a relatively small number of individuals, as the study acknowledged.

On this clonotype itself: Its specificity is unknown.

With 3 bases clipped from V and 0 bases from J, the junction kept 12 bases outside the gene matches. The CDR3 is 17 amino acids. The germline gives CDR1 DFQATT, CDR2 SNEGSKA (reference sequence). When the RNA was reverse transcribed, random hexamers were used with an input of about 0.5 to 1 ug. The TCR beta CDR3 was amplified by immunoSEQ multiplex PCR across 54 Vbeta, 13 Jbeta. Using its own MiXCR run on the immunoSEQ multiplex PCR reads, TCRdb lists one record per CDR3 protein. The sample records some 450,000 distinct CDR3 sequences, about 85% being singletons. Negative isolation yielded CD8+ and CD4+ T cells; FACS enriched TEMRA cells.

This receptor was taken from a human donor with multiple sclerosis. The sample taken for sequencing was CD8+ T cells from PBMCs. V gene TRBV20-1 combines with J gene TRBJ2-3, with TRBD1 identical over 7 bases. CDR3 nucleotides: TGCAGTGCTAGCCCACGTCATGGGGACAGCAGCACAGATACGCAGTATTTT. Its protein is CSASPRHGDSSTDTQYF.